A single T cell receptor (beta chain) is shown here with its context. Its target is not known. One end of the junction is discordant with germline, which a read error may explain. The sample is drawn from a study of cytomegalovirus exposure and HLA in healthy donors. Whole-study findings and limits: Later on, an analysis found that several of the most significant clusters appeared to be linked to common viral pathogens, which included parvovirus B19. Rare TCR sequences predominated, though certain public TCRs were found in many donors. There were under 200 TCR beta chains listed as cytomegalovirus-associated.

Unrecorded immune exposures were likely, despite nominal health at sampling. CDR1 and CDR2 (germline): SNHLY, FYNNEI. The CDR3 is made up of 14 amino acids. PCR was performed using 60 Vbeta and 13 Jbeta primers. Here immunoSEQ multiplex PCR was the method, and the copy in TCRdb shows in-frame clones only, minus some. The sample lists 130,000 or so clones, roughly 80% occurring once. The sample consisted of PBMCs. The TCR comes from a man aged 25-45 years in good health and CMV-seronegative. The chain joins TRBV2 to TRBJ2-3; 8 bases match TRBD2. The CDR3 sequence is CAGRLALGTDTQYF. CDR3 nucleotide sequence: TGTGCCGGCAGACTAGCGCTAGGCACAGATACGCAGTATTTT. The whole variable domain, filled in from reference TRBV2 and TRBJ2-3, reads EPEVTQTPSHQVTQMGQEVILRCVPISNHLYFYWYRQILGQKVEFLVSFYNNEISEKSEIFDDQFSVERPDGSNFTLKIRSTKLEDSAMYFCAGRLALGTDTQYFGPGTRLTVL.